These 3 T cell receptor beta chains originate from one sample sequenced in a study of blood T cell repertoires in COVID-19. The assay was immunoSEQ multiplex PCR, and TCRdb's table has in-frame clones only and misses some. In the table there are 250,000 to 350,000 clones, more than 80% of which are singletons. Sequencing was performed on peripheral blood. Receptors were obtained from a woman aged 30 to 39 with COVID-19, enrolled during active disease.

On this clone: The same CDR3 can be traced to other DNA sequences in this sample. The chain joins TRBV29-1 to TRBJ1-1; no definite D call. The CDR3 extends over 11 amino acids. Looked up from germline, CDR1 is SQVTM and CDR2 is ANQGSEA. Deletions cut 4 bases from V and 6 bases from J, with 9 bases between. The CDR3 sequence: CSVGTGAEAFF. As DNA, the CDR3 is TGCAGCGTTGGAACCGGGGCTGAAGCTTTCTTT.

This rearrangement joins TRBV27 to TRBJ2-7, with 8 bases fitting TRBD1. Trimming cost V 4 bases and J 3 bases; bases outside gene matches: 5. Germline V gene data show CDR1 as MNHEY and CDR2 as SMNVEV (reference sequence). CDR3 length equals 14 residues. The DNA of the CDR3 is TGTGCCAGCAGTTACGGGACAGGCTACTACGAGCAGTACTTC. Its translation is CASSYGTGYYEQYF.

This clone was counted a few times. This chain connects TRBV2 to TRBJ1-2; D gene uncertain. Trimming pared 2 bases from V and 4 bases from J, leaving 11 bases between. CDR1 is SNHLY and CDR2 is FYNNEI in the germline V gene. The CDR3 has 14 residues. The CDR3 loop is CASSESDGVYGYTF. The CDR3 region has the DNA TGTGCCAGCAGTGAATCAGACGGGGTCTATGGCTACACCTTC.